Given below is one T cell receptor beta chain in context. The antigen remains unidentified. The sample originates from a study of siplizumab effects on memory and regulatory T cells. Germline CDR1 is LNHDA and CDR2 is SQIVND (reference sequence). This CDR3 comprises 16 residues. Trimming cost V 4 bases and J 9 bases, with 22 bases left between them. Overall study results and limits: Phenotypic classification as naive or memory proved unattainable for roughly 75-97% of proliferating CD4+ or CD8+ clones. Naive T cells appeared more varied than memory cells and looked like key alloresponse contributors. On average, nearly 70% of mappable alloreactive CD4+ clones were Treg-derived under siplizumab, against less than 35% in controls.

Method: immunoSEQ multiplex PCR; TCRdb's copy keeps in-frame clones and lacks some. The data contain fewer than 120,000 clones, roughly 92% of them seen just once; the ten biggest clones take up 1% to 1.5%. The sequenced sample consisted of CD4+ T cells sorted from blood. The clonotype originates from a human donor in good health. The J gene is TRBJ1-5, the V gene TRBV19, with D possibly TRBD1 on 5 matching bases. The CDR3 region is CASSTHRTTYELPQHF. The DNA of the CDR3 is TGTGCCAGTAGTACTCACAGGACAACCTATGAATTGCCCCAGCATTTT.